This TCR beta chain came from a study of T cells in Graves' hyperthyroidism and ophthalmopathy. The CDR3 extends over 13 amino acids. Trimming stripped 3 bases from V and 4 bases from J, with 9 bases between. The investigators amplified TCR beta CDR3 regions from RNA transcripts. An initial round of RT-PCR targeting the TCR CDR3 relied on the HTBI primer set. TCRdb reprocessed the multiplex PCR reads via MiXCR and lists one record per CDR3 protein. The sample consists of hundreds of thousands of distinct CDR3 sequences, less than 45% of them appearing once. This clonotype was recorded many times. Sequencing was carried out using peripheral blood or thyroid tissue (not recorded which). The rearrangement links TRBV12-3 or TRBV12-4 to TRBJ1-1, with D uncertain. The sequence came from an adult man with Graves' disease, either hyperthyroidism or ophthalmopathy (not recorded which). The CDR3 DNA is TGTGCCAGCAGTTTCCGCGACGGCACTGAAGCTTTCTTT. This translates into CASSFRDGTEAFF.